Presented here are 22 T cell receptor beta chains from one specimen sequenced in a study of blood T cells in healthy people across ages. Primed by a sample-barcoded 5' primer and a J-beta primer mix, a second PCR proceeded for roughly 6 to 12 cycles. TCRdb reprocessed the 5' RACE reads via MiXCR and lists one record per CDR3 protein. Of about 680,000 distinct CDR3 sequences listed, around 49% were seen once; the top ten hold roughly 34%. The sequencing sample was made of blood. Receptors were obtained from a woman aged 55-69 years in good health.

The gene calls are TRBV6-2 or TRBV6-3 and TRBJ2-1; unclear D gene. Trimming took 6 bases from V and 0 from J, leaving 12 bases between them. The CDR3 contains 15 residues. The germline V gene encodes CDR1 MNHEY and CDR2 SVGEGT. The CDR3 DNA sequence: TGTGCCAGCAGAAGAGTTGGCAGCTCCTACAATGAGCAGTTCTTC. Translating gives CASRRVGSSYNEQFF.

The chain carries TRBV6-5 and TRBJ2-1; 10 bases fit TRBD2. The length of the CDR3 is 15 residues. The V and J ends lost 6 bases and 6 bases, in that order; junction bases with no gene match: 8. CDR1 and CDR2 from the germline V gene are MNHEY and SVGAGI. CDR3 DNA: TGTGCCAGCAGCTCCCTAGCGGGAGTTCTCAATGAGCAGTTCTTC. It translates to CASSSLAGVLNEQFF.

This clonotype occurred many times. The chain combines TRBV4-3 with TRBJ2-7; D gene unclear. V shed 1 base and J shed 4 bases, with 14 bases lying between them. Germline V gene data show CDR1 as LGHNA and CDR2 as YSLEER. The CDR3 contains 15 residues. For the CDR3, the DNA is TGCGCCAGCAGCCAAGCTCTAGTCGGGCGTTACGAGCAGTACTTC. This encodes CASSQALVGRYEQYF.

In its sample, this clonotype was seen many times. V is TRBV7-9 and J is TRBJ2-5, with D tentatively TRBD2 (7 bases). The V end lost 0 bases, the J end lost 11 bases, and 22 bases lay between the germline ends. Germline CDR1 is SEHNR and CDR2 is FQNEAQ (reference sequence). This CDR3 contains 16 residues. Here the CDR3 DNA reads TGTGCCAGCAGCTTAGCGCTCGCGGGGGCCTACAATGAGCAGTACTTC. It is translated as CASSLALAGAYNEQYF. The whole variable domain, filled in from reference TRBV7-9 and TRBJ2-5, reads DTGVSQNPRHKITKRGQNVTFRCDPISEHNRLYWYRQTLGQGPEFLTYFQNEAQLEKSRLLSDRFSAERPKGSFSTLEIQRTEQGDSAMYLCASSLALAGAYNEQYFGPGTRLLVL.

The V call is TRBV19, the J call TRBJ2-7; 7 bases map to TRBD1. Germline trimming cut 3 bases from V and 4 bases from J; bases unmatched to any gene: 6. CDR3 length: 14 amino acids. In germline, CDR1 is LNHDA, CDR2 SQIVND (reference sequence). The CDR3 DNA is TGTGCCAGTAGTATGGACAGGTACCGGTACGAGCAGTACTTC. It yields the protein CASSMDRYRYEQYF.

On this clonotype itself: An end of the junction does not agree with germline; a read error may underlie this. The chain employs TRBV13 and TRBJ2-1; D might be TRBD2 (5 bases). CDR3 length: 14 amino acids. Germline CDR1 and CDR2: PRHDT and FYEKMQ (reference sequence). The DNA for the CDR3 is TGTGCCAGCAGCTCCCGGACGGGGTACAATGAGCGGTTCTTC. Its translation is CASSSRTGYNERFF.

The chain employs TRBV21-1 and TRBJ2-7; whether TRBD1, the table's D call, matches the DNA was not checked. TRBV21-1 is a pseudogene segment. CDR3 length: 13 amino acids. As DNA, the CDR3 is TGTGCCATCAGACAGGGGCAGGCCTACGAGCAGTACTTC. The encoded protein is CAIRQGQAYEQYF.

This clonotype came up a few times. The chain couples TRBV29-1 to TRBJ2-1; possibly TRBD1 or TRBD2 for D (5 bases each). CDR1 is SQVTM and CDR2 is ANQGSEA in the germline V gene. The CDR3 runs 16 residues. Trimming removed 6 bases from V and 0 bases from J, with 18 bases in between. CDR3 region: CSVGGSTGSSYNEQFF. In nucleotides, the CDR3 is TGCAGCGTCGGAGGTAGTACAGGCAGCTCCTACAATGAGCAGTTCTTC.

The chain uses TRBV18 and TRBJ1-5; D gene unclear. This CDR3 has 14 amino acids. Trimming removed 0 bases at V and 5 bases at J, with 8 bases between. The germline V gene encodes CDR1 KGHSH and CDR2 LQKENI. The DNA for the CDR3 is TGTGCCAGCTCACCACCGGGGTGGGATCAGCCCCAGCATTTT. The encoded protein is CASSPPGWDQPQHF.

As to this clonotype: Sequence at one end of the junction differs from germline and may be a read error. The chain has TRBV29-1 and TRBJ1-2; D perhaps matches TRBD1 (5 bases). The CDR3 has 20 amino acids. Germline loops: CDR1 SQVTM, CDR2 ANQGSEA. The CDR3: CSDEGEHHQDGARANYGYTF. The CDR3, as DNA: TGCAGCGATGAAGGGGAACACCACCAGGATGGGGCGCGGGCTAACTATGGCTACACCTTC.

This sequence joins TRBV7-8 and TRBJ2-5, with 10 nucleotides matching TRBD1. Trimming removed 5 bases from V and 11 bases from J; junction bases left unmatched: 17. CDR3 length equals 16 residues. Germline V gene lookup returns CDR1 SGHVS and CDR2 FQNEAQ. The CDR3 reads CASSTPTGGLYNEQYF. The CDR3 DNA sequence: TGTGCCAGCAGCACCCCGACAGGGGGCCTTTACAATGAGCAGTACTTC.

This clonotype was counted only a few times. The chain recombines TRBV5-1 with TRBJ2-3; D remains ambiguous. V lost 0 bases, J lost 0 bases, and 8 bases lay in between. The length of the CDR3 is 15 residues. In germline, CDR1 is SGHRS, CDR2 YFSETQ. CDR3 nucleotides: TGCGCCAGCAGCTTGGTGCGAACTAGCACAGATACGCAGTATTTT. Translating gives CASSLVRTSTDTQYF.

In this sample, this clonotype turned up a few times. The rearrangement links TRBV12-3 or TRBV12-4 to TRBJ1-6; 9 nucleotides match TRBD1. Trimming removed 6 bases from V and 11 bases from J; junction bases left unmatched: 8. The CDR3 is 14 amino acids. CDR3 coding DNA: TGTGCCAGCAGGGGGGACAGGGTGATGACACCCCTCCACTTT. Encoded protein: CASRGDRVMTPLHF.

This clonotype was recorded a few times. The chain recombines TRBV7-2 with TRBJ1-1; D ambiguous. Germline CDR1 and CDR2: SGHTA and FQGNSA. V lost 5 bases to trimming and J lost 0 bases, with 7 bases between them. The CDR3 contains 13 residues. CDR3 bases: TGTGCCAGCAGCGTAATAGTGAACACTGAAGCTTTCTTT. It codes for CASSVIVNTEAFF.

The rearrangement joins TRBV21-1 to TRBJ2-7; the D call of TRBD2 is as the table states it, not checked on the DNA. TRBV21-1 is reported as a pseudogene. The CDR3 contains 19 residues. The CDR3 is CASSFHGSTTGPNSYEQYF. As DNA, the CDR3 is TGTGCCAGCAGCTTTCACGGGTCAACCACAGGGCCCAACTCCTACGAGCAGTACTTC.

Ten or more counts support this clonotype. The chain is built from TRBV12-3 or TRBV12-4 and TRBJ2-1; 8 positions match TRBD2. The CDR3 is 15 amino acids. Trimming cost V 6 bases and J 3 bases; bases outside gene matches: 7. The CDR3 protein is CASRQAAGDYNEQFF. Here the CDR3 DNA reads TGTGCCAGCAGGCAAGCAGCGGGAGACTACAATGAGCAGTTCTTC.

CDR3 sequence: CSARRAGSYNEQFF. The CDR3 bases are TGCAGTGCTAGAAGGGCGGGCTCCTACAATGAGCAGTTCTTC. The J gene is TRBJ2-1, the V gene TRBV20-1, with a weak D call TRBD2 (5 bases). CDR1 is DFQATT and CDR2 is SNEGSKA in the germline V gene (reference sequence). The CDR3 contains 14 residues. V was pared by 2 bases and J by 0 bases, with 8 bases between.

The V call is TRBV6-1, the J call TRBJ1-2, with unresolved D. CDR1 and CDR2 (germline): MNHNS, SASEGT. This CDR3 contains 13 residues. Trimming took off 1 base at V and 8 bases at J, with 11 bases between the two ends. The CDR3 loop reads CASSEGPLLGYTF. The CDR3 DNA follows: TGTGCCAGCAGTGAAGGACCGCTGCTCGGCTACACCTTC.

This clonotype has just a few counts. The chain carries TRBV30 and TRBJ2-1; D tentatively fits TRBD1 or TRBD2 (6 bases each). The CDR3 totals 12 residues. Germline lookup yields CDR1 GTSNPN and CDR2 SVGIG (reference sequence). Trimming pared 8 bases from V and 8 bases from J, leaving 16 bases between. CDR3 bases: TGTGCCAGGGACACCGGGGGCCATGAGCAGTTCTTC. This sequence encodes CARDTGGHEQFF.

Written as DNA, the CDR3 is TGTGCCAGCAGTCCGTGGGACGGAGCCTACGAGCAGTACTTC. Its translation is CASSPWDGAYEQYF. This chain joins TRBV27 and TRBJ2-7, with D possibly called TRBD1 or TRBD2 (5 bases each). The germline gives CDR1 MNHEY, CDR2 SMNVEV (reference sequence). The germline V and J ends were trimmed by 5 bases and 2 bases, with 13 bases remaining between them. The CDR3 has 14 amino acids.

The chain couples TRBV15 to TRBJ2-3, with TRBD2 matching over 12 bases. The CDR3 extends over 19 amino acids. Looked up from germline, CDR1 is LNHNV and CDR2 is YYDKDF (reference sequence). Unmatched junction bases numbered 13, after V lost 0 bases and J lost 6 bases. This CDR3 is CATSRDQGRLAGDRDTQYF. The CDR3, as DNA: TGTGCCACCAGCAGAGATCAGGGGAGACTAGCGGGAGATCGTGATACGCAGTATTTT.

This clonotype was recorded a few times. This rearrangement joins TRBV7-2 to TRBJ2-7; a weak D match, TRBD1 (5 bases). The V gene's germline CDR1 is SGHTA and CDR2 FQGNSA. This CDR3 contains 15 residues. V was clipped by 5 bases and J by 2 bases, with 16 bases between them. CDR3 protein: CASSQGPLGPYEQYF. In DNA, the CDR3 is TGTGCCAGCAGCCAAGGGCCCCTGGGGCCCTACGAGCAGTACTTC. Full variable domain (outside the CDR3, taken from reference TRBV7-2 and TRBJ2-7): GAGVSQSPSNKVTEKGKDVELRCDPISGHTALYWYRQSLGQGLEFLIYFQGNSAPDKSGLPSDRFSAERTGGSVSTLTIQRTQQEDSAVYLCASSQGPLGPYEQYFGPGTRLTVT.